The next 32 T cell receptor beta chains were all read from a single sample in a study of PD-1 and CTLA-4 blockade in melanoma. The data were produced by immunoSEQ multiplex PCR, yet TCRdb's version contains in-frame clones alone and is incomplete. Of fewer than 14,000 clones in the sample, 82% were seen once. The sample was CD8+ T cells from peripheral blood, taken from a patient given anti-PD-1 treatment. Every receptor here comes from a human donor with melanoma.

A note on this clone: A read error may produce the germline difference seen at one junction end. The chain joins TRBV2 to TRBJ2-3; 16 bases map to TRBD2. The CDR3 is made up of 11 amino acids. Germline assignment: CDR1 SNHLY and CDR2 FYNNEI. The CDR3 spells CASKGTSGGDF. CDR3 coding DNA: TGTGCCAGCAAAGGGACTAGCGGGGGGGATTTT.

The gene calls are TRBV7-9 and TRBJ2-1, with 15 bases matching TRBD2. CDR1 SEHNR and CDR2 FQNEAQ come from the germline V gene (reference sequence). Trimming cost V 5 bases and J 3 bases; bases outside gene matches: 5. The CDR3 has 17 residues. The CDR3 coding sequence is TGTGCCAGCAGCCCCCGGACTAGCGGGAGGGACTACAATGAGCAGTTCTTC. This gives the protein CASSPRTSGRDYNEQFF.

This clone ranks as medium-sized (0.01 to 0.1%). The V gene is TRBV7-9, the J gene TRBJ2-7, with no clear D. Germline V gene sequence: CDR1 SEHNR, CDR2 FQNEAQ (reference sequence). V lost 5 bases, J lost 2 bases, and 7 bases lay in between. This CDR3 contains 12 residues. The CDR3: CASSPSPYEQYF. For the CDR3, the DNA is TGTGCCAGCAGCCCCTCACCCTACGAGCAGTACTTC.

The chain links TRBV2 to TRBJ1-1, with 8 bases that match TRBD1. V trimming: 4 bases; J trimming: 1 base; junction bases outside the gene matches: 5. Germline V lookup: CDR1 SNHLY, CDR2 FYNNEI. The CDR3 spans 15 residues. In nucleotides, the CDR3 is TGTGCCAGCAGTGGGATAACAGGGGGGAACACTGAAGCTTTCTTT. It encodes CASSGITGGNTEAFF.

In this sample, this clone turned up a few times. The chain has TRBV5-6 and TRBJ1-5; D unclear. Trimming took off 3 bases at V and 7 bases at J, with 11 bases between the two ends. CDR3 length: 13 amino acids. The V gene's germline CDR1 is SGHDT and CDR2 YYEEEE. CDR3: CASSSAAGQPQHF. CDR3 DNA: TGTGCCAGCAGCTCGGCGGCGGGCCAGCCCCAGCATTTT.

This rearrangement joins TRBV7-8 to TRBJ2-3; 13 nucleotides match TRBD2. Germline loops: CDR1 SGHVS, CDR2 FQNEAQ. The CDR3 spans 15 residues. J gave up 5 bases and V 2 bases, and 1 base lay outside the gene matches. The CDR3 DNA follows: TGTGCCAGCAGCTTAACTAGCGGGAGGGGAGATACGCAGTATTTT. Encoded protein: CASSLTSGRGDTQYF.

This chain's CDR3 is CASSLGQGAYGYTF. As DNA, the CDR3 is TGTGCCAGCAGCTTGGGACAGGGGGCCTATGGCTACACCTTC. The V and J genes are TRBV7-2 and TRBJ1-2; 12 nucleotides match TRBD1. Germline V gives CDR1 SGHTA, CDR2 FQGNSA. CDR3 length: 14 residues. Losses at the gene ends were 3 bases for V and 4 bases for J; bases not matched to a gene: 0.

The chain carries TRBV3-1 (or the pseudogene TRBV3-2) and TRBJ1-5; D uncertain. This CDR3 is built from 14 residues. Germline V CDR1 and CDR2: LGHDT, YNNKEL (reference sequence). Trimming removed 0 bases at V and 9 bases at J, with 12 bases between. The CDR3 loop is CASSQDSRGLPQHF. CDR3 bases: TGTGCCAGCAGCCAAGATTCCCGGGGTTTGCCCCAGCATTTT.

V and J are TRBV13 and TRBJ2-7; D unclear. Trimming removed 0 bases at V and 3 bases at J, with 9 bases between. CDR3 length equals 14 residues. Germline V gives CDR1 PRHDT, CDR2 FYEKMQ (reference sequence). The CDR3 DNA follows: TGTGCCAGCAGCTTAGGCAGAGAAGTCTACGAGCAGTACTTC. It specifies CASSLGREVYEQYF. Variable domain in full (rest from reference TRBV13 and TRBJ2-7): AAGVIQSPRHLIKEKRETATLKCYPIPRHDTVYWYQQGPGQDPQFLISFYEKMQSDKGSIPDRFSAQQFSDYHSELNMSSLELGDSALYFCASSLGREVYEQYFGPGTRLTVT.

The chain combines TRBV4-2 with TRBJ1-1, with D perhaps matching TRBD1 (5 bases). V lost 2 bases and J 4 bases, leaving 11 bases between the germline ends. The CDR3 length is 14 residues. CDR1 and CDR2 (germline): LGHNA, YNFKEQ. CDR3 sequence (DNA): TGTGCCAGCAGCCAAAGCGGGGCCGGCACTGAAGCTTTCTTT. Protein: CASSQSGAGTEAFF.

The chain is built from TRBV30 and TRBJ1-1; D is unresolved. V lost 3 bases and J 6 bases, leaving 2 bases between the germline ends. Germline loops: CDR1 GTSNPN, CDR2 SVGIG (reference sequence). The CDR3 consists of 9 residues. The DNA of the CDR3 is TGTGCCTGGAGGCCTGAAGCTTTCTTT. It translates to CAWRPEAFF.

CDR3 protein: CASSMTGSQGYGYTF. DNA of the CDR3: TGTGCCAGCAGCATGACAGGTTCTCAAGGCTATGGCTACACCTTC. This rearrangement joins TRBV7-8 to TRBJ1-2, with D maybe TRBD1 (6 bases). There are 15 residues in the CDR3. Germline V gene lookup returns CDR1 SGHVS and CDR2 FQNEAQ. Trimming shortened V by 5 bases and J by 4 bases, and 17 bases separated the two germline ends.

The chain uses TRBV30 and TRBJ1-5, with D tentatively TRBD1 (6 bases). From germline, CDR1 is GTSNPN and CDR2 SVGIG (reference sequence). Trimming cost V 1 base and J 1 base, with 11 bases left between them. The CDR3 runs to 15 residues. CDR3 bases: TGTGCCTGGAGTGAAGGCAGGGGAAGCAATCAGCCCCAGCATTTT. It yields the protein CAWSEGRGSNQPQHF.

This chain uses TRBV6-5 with TRBJ1-3; perhaps TRBD1 as D (5 bases). V was clipped by 0 bases and J by 1 base, with 7 bases between them. Germline values: CDR1 MNHEY, CDR2 SVGAGI. The CDR3 is 15 residues long. The chain's CDR3 is CASSYSEGSGNTIYF. DNA of the CDR3: TGTGCCAGCAGTTACTCAGAGGGGTCTGGAAACACCATATATTTT.

The chain combines TRBV6-5 with TRBJ1-2, with D uncertain. Per the germline V gene, CDR1 is MNHEY and CDR2 is SVGAGI. V gave up 6 bases and J gave up 2 bases, with 10 bases separating them. The CDR3 length is 13 residues. The CDR3 is CASRPTENYGYTF. Written as DNA, the CDR3 is TGTGCCAGCAGGCCCACAGAAAACTATGGCTACACCTTC.

The chain is built from TRBV10-3 and TRBJ2-3; unclear D gene. The CDR3 runs to 13 residues. CDR1 ENHRY and CDR2 SYGVKD come from the germline V gene. Trimming stripped 1 base from V and 3 bases from J, with 5 bases between. DNA for the CDR3: TGTGCCATCAGTGAGTTCGGTACAGATACGCAGTATTTT. This codes for CAISEFGTDTQYF.

The chain couples TRBV7-9 to TRBJ2-1, with 11 bases aligning to TRBD2. Trimming took 4 bases from V and 7 from J; bases not matched to a gene: 9. CDR1 and CDR2 from the germline V gene are SEHNR and FQNEAQ (reference sequence). This CDR3 has 16 amino acids. CDR3 amino acids: CASSYGLAGGRNEQFF. Written as DNA, the CDR3 is TGTGCCAGCAGCTACGGGCTAGCGGGAGGTCGGAATGAGCAGTTCTTC.

This chain uses TRBV7-8 with TRBJ2-1, with TRBD2 matching 8 bases. Germline V gives CDR1 SGHVS, CDR2 FQNEAQ. CDR3 length: 17 residues. The V gene end was trimmed by 1 base and the J gene end by 2 bases; junction bases not matched to a gene: 7. CDR3 residues: CASSLVRGSGTYNEQFF. CDR3 in DNA: TGTGCCAGCAGCTTAGTGCGGGGTAGCGGGACCTACAATGAGCAGTTCTTC.

The genes are TRBV6-5 and TRBJ1-1, with a weak D call TRBD1 (5 bases). V was shortened by 2 bases and J by 1 base, with 8 bases between the two germline ends. CDR3 length: 14 amino acids. Per the germline V gene, CDR1 is MNHEY and CDR2 is SVGAGI. The CDR3 region is CASSYGHQNTEAFF. Here the CDR3 DNA reads TGTGCCAGCAGTTACGGACACCAGAACACTGAAGCTTTCTTT.

The chain carries TRBV29-1 and TRBJ2-7, with TRBD1 matching 10 bases. The CDR3 loop spans 14 amino acids. In germline, CDR1 is SQVTM, CDR2 ANQGSEA. V shed 6 bases, J shed 7 bases, and the junction held 12 bases outside the gene matches. The CDR3 region is CSVPRDRGRKEQYF. CDR3 nucleotides: TGCAGCGTCCCTCGGGACAGGGGACGGAAAGAGCAGTACTTC.

The chain links TRBV27 to TRBJ1-1; 7 nucleotides agree with TRBD1. The CDR3 is made up of 14 amino acids. V shed 3 bases, J shed 2 bases, and the junction held 3 bases outside the gene matches. CDR1 is MNHEY, CDR2 SMNVEV, per germline (reference sequence). The CDR3, as DNA: TGTGCCAGCAGTTTGGGACAGTCAAACACTGAAGCTTTCTTT. Translation gives CASSLGQSNTEAFF.

The genes are TRBV6-2 or TRBV6-3 and TRBJ2-1, with D perhaps matching TRBD1 (6 bases). Trimming cost V 6 bases and J 9 bases, with 9 bases left between them. The V gene's germline CDR1 is MNHEY and CDR2 SVGEGT. The CDR3 contains 11 residues. CDR3 sequence (DNA): TGTGCCAGCAGCCAGGGGTCTGAGCAGTTCTTC. Translated, it gives CASSQGSEQFF.

The gene calls are TRBV4-2 and TRBJ2-7, with TRBD2 matching over 7 bases. Losses at the gene ends were 1 base for V and 3 bases for J; bases not matched to a gene: 3. The CDR3 length is 14 residues. CDR1 and CDR2 (germline): LGHNA, YNFKEQ. In nucleotides, the CDR3 is TGTGCCAGCAGCCAAGGGGGACTATACTACGAGCAGTACTTC. Protein product: CASSQGGLYYEQYF.

V gene TRBV4-1 combines with J gene TRBJ2-5; D gene uncertain. CDR3 size: 14 residues. Germline loops: CDR1 MGHRA, CDR2 YSYEKL. V was trimmed by 0 bases and J by 5 bases, leaving 10 bases between them. Here the CDR3 reads CASSQEKSRETQYF. CDR3 in DNA: TGCGCCAGCAGCCAAGAAAAAAGCAGGGAGACCCAGTACTTC.

This clone was recorded only once. The chain links TRBV4-3 to TRBJ1-2; no clear D gene. The ends were cut back, 1 base at V and 2 bases at J, with 8 bases in the middle. The CDR3 runs to 14 residues. The germline gives CDR1 LGHNA, CDR2 YSLEER. CDR3 protein: CASSQGSGNYGYTF. The CDR3 DNA reads TGCGCCAGCAGCCAAGGTTCTGGAAACTATGGCTACACCTTC.

V gene TRBV5-1 combines with J gene TRBJ2-3, with no clear D. Germline V CDR1 and CDR2: SGHRS, YFSETQ. The CDR3 length is 17 residues. V was pared by 0 bases and J by 1 base, with 15 bases between. The CDR3 region has the DNA TGCGCCAGCAGCTTGGCCGAGTCGAGGCGAGGCACAGATACGCAGTATTTT. It specifies CASSLAESRRGTDTQYF.

This chain links TRBV9 with TRBJ1-2; unclear D gene. V was cut by 4 bases and J by 0 bases, with 13 bases left in between. This CDR3 comprises 15 residues. Germline assignment: CDR1 SGDLS and CDR2 YYNGEE. The CDR3 DNA sequence: TGTGCCAGCAGCATATCAGACTTCGCTAACTATGGCTACACCTTC. It specifies CASSISDFANYGYTF.

The rearrangement joins TRBV4-1 to TRBJ2-5, with a tentative D call TRBD1 (5 bases). The V gene lost 2 bases and the J gene lost 3 bases, with 7 bases spanning the gap. Germline V gives CDR1 MGHRA, CDR2 YSYEKL. CDR3 length: 13 amino acids. The CDR3 here is CASSQLGEETQYF. The CDR3, as DNA: TGCGCCAGCAGCCAACTAGGGGAAGAGACCCAGTACTTC.

The rearrangement uses TRBV27 and TRBJ1-6; 8 bases are shared with TRBD1. Germline V lookup: CDR1 MNHEY, CDR2 SMNVEV (reference sequence). This CDR3 contains 13 residues. Trimming took 6 bases from V and 9 from J; bases not matched to a gene: 4. CDR3 sequence: CASSRTGSSPLHF. Here the CDR3 DNA reads TGTGCCAGCAGCAGGACAGGGAGTTCACCCCTCCACTTT.

The chain links TRBV6-5 to TRBJ1-1; tentatively, D is TRBD1 (6 bases). In germline, CDR1 is MNHEY, CDR2 SVGAGI. CDR3 length: 14 residues. Trimming cost V 2 bases and J 1 base, with 8 bases left between them. CDR3 residues: CASSYGQQNTEAFF. For the CDR3, the DNA is TGTGCCAGCAGTTACGGACAGCAGAACACTGAAGCTTTCTTT.

The CDR3 DNA reads as TGTGCCAGCAGGACCGGGACAGCGTCCTTCTACGAGCAGTACTTC. Encoded protein: CASRTGTASFYEQYF. This chain links TRBV6-5 with TRBJ2-7; 7 bases align to TRBD1. This CDR3 has 15 amino acids. In germline, CDR1 is MNHEY, CDR2 SVGAGI. Trimming took 6 bases from V and 3 from J; bases not matched to a gene: 11.

This chain connects TRBV5-6 to TRBJ2-7, with TRBD1 identical over 9 bases. This CDR3 is 15 amino acids long. Germline trimming cut 0 bases from V and 7 bases from J; bases unmatched to any gene: 8. From germline, CDR1 is SGHDT and CDR2 YYEEEE. CDR3 nucleotides: TGTGCCAGCAGCTTGGGGTGGGACAGGGTGAGGGAGCAGTACTTC. This encodes CASSLGWDRVREQYF.